Shown below are 21 T cell receptor beta chains from a single sample sequenced in a study of human T cells and chemical hapten exposure. Stated time point: patch test 1, 2 weeks after DPC sensitization. Specified treatment: therapeutic diphenylcyclopropenone sensitization with weekly scalp DPC. Each CDR3 protein gets one entry after TCRdb re-called the RACE reads with MiXCR. The sample has some 180,000 distinct CDR3 sequences; about a fifth are singletons. The sample was whole blood, taken in connection with sensitization to the hapten diphenylcyclopropenone (DPC). The receptors come from a woman between 50 and 59 years old with alopecia areata. Some clones in this sample may be carry-over from other donors' samples.

This clonotype was seen a few times. V is TRBV10-3 and J is TRBJ1-6; D might be TRBD1 (6 bases). CDR1 is ENHRY, CDR2 SYGVKD, per germline. The V gene lost 2 bases and the J gene lost 6 bases, with 11 bases spanning the gap. The CDR3 contains 15 residues. The CDR3 is CAISEGRGGNSPLHF. The CDR3 nucleotides read TGTGCCATCAGTGAGGGCAGGGGAGGTAATTCACCCCTCCACTTT.

This chain uses TRBV11-1 with TRBJ2-4; 7 bases agree with TRBD1. J gave up 1 base and V 5 bases, and 8 bases lay outside the gene matches. The CDR3 runs to 16 residues. Germline V gives CDR1 SGHAT, CDR2 FQDESV (reference sequence). The CDR3 DNA is TGTGCCAGCAGCGACGGGGCAGGGGGTGCCAAAAACATTCAGTACTTC. This gives the protein CASSDGAGGAKNIQYF.

This clonotype was detected a few times. The chain combines TRBV4-2 with TRBJ2-7; 10 nucleotides agree with TRBD2. Trimming at V came to 2 bases and at J to 3 bases, leaving 10 bases not matched to a gene. The CDR3 consists of 17 residues. Germline CDR1 LGHNA, CDR2 YNFKEQ. DNA of the CDR3: TGTGCCAGCAGCCAAAATTCCCTAGCGGGAGAAATCTACGAGCAGTACTTC. This sequence encodes CASSQNSLAGEIYEQYF.

The chain uses TRBV7-9 and TRBJ1-2; no firm D call. V was clipped by 1 base and J by 4 bases, with 10 bases between them. CDR3 size: 14 residues. Germline V gene lookup returns CDR1 SEHNR and CDR2 FQNEAQ (reference sequence). The CDR3 sequence: CASSLEAASYGYTF. The CDR3 DNA follows: TGTGCCAGCAGCTTAGAGGCAGCTTCCTATGGCTACACCTTC.

V usage is TRBV2 and J usage is TRBJ1-5, with a tentative D call TRBD1 (6 bases). CDR3 length: 16 amino acids. The V end was cut by 2 bases, the J end by 4 bases, with 15 bases between. Germline V gene data show CDR1 as SNHLY and CDR2 as FYNNEI. CDR3 amino acids: CASSESRGAANQPQHF. The CDR3 DNA follows: TGTGCCAGCAGTGAAAGTAGGGGGGCCGCGAATCAGCCCCAGCATTTT.

The gene calls are TRBV5-1 and TRBJ1-6; D is unclear. This CDR3 has 13 amino acids. Trimming removed 3 bases from V and 10 bases from J, with 11 bases in between. Germline CDR1 SGHRS, CDR2 YFSETQ. CDR3 bases: TGCGCCAGCAGCTCCCGAATGGGGTCACCCCTCCACTTT. Protein: CASSSRMGSPLHF.

V gene TRBV5-1 combines with J gene TRBJ2-1; no clear D gene. The CDR3 loop spans 16 amino acids. The V gene lost 0 bases and the J gene lost 0 bases, with 10 bases spanning the gap. Germline values: CDR1 SGHRS, CDR2 YFSETQ. Here the CDR3 reads CASSLDLDSSYNEQFF. CDR3 DNA sequence: TGCGCCAGCAGCTTGGATCTGGATAGCTCCTACAATGAGCAGTTCTTC. The entire variable domain, with the rest obtained from reference TRBV5-1 and TRBJ2-1, is as follows: KAGVTQTPRYLIKTRGQQVTLSCSPISGHRSVSWYQQTPGQGLQFLFEYFSETQRNKGNFPGRFSGRQFSNSRSEMNVSTLELGDSALYLCASSLDLDSSYNEQFFGPGTRLTVL.

This clonotype was detected a few times. The rearrangement links TRBV24-1 to TRBJ2-2; D is unresolved. Germline values: CDR1 KGHDR, CDR2 SFDVKD. CDR3 size: 15 residues. The germline V and J ends were trimmed by 3 bases and 3 bases, with 10 bases remaining between them. As DNA, the CDR3 is TGTGCCACCAGTGATCCCTGGGTCGACACCGGGGAGCTGTTTTTT. It specifies CATSDPWVDTGELFF.

The chain uses TRBV10-3 and TRBJ2-1; 7 bases agree with TRBD2. Per germline, CDR1 ENHRY and CDR2 SYGVKD. Trimming removed 4 bases from V and 5 bases from J; junction bases left unmatched: 8. CDR3 length: 15 amino acids. CDR3 sequence reads: CAISGRGLPNNEQFF. Here the CDR3 DNA reads TGTGCCATCAGTGGGAGGGGACTACCAAACAATGAGCAGTTCTTC.

This chain joins TRBV5-1 and TRBJ1-1, with D unclear. Germline V lookup: CDR1 SGHRS, CDR2 YFSETQ. Trimming took 3 bases from V and 0 from J, leaving 9 bases between them. This CDR3 contains 14 residues. The CDR3 is CASSSITMNTEAFF. DNA of the CDR3: TGCGCCAGCAGCTCCATTACAATGAACACTGAAGCTTTCTTT.

This clonotype was counted between two and nine times. The chain couples TRBV20-1 to TRBJ1-1; the D gene is possibly TRBD1 (5 bases). This CDR3 has 14 amino acids. The germline V gene has CDR1 DFQATT and CDR2 SNEGSKA (reference sequence). The ends were cut back, 5 bases at V and 1 base at J, with 14 bases in the middle. The CDR3 DNA reads TGCAGTGCTGGCGACAGAGAGAGGAACACTGAAGCTTTCTTT. This encodes CSAGDRERNTEAFF.

This chain joins TRBV7-2 and TRBJ2-3; TRBD1 aligns across 10 bases. CDR1 is SGHTA, CDR2 FQGNSA, per germline. Germline trimming cut 2 bases from V and 4 bases from J; bases unmatched to any gene: 6. The CDR3 sequence is 16 residues long. In nucleotides, the CDR3 is TGTGCCAGCAGCTTACGCTTGGGACAGGGGTCAGATACGCAGTATTTT. This gives the protein CASSLRLGQGSDTQYF.

V and J are TRBV12-3 or TRBV12-4 and TRBJ2-7; the D gene is possibly TRBD1 (7 bases). Trimming took 7 bases from V and 7 from J, leaving 17 bases between them. This CDR3 spans 13 amino acids. This chain's CDR3 is CASTGRDRGEQYF. For the CDR3, the DNA is TGTGCCAGCACCGGGCGGGACAGAGGAGAGCAGTACTTC.

The chain combines TRBV25-1 with TRBJ2-3; TRBD1 is a possible D gene (6 bases). V lost 2 bases and J lost 3, with 9 bases in between. The CDR3 length is 14 residues. The germline V gene has CDR1 MGHDK and CDR2 SYGVNS. CDR3 coding DNA: TGTGCCAGCAGTGAACTACAGGGAACAGATACGCAGTATTTT. Protein: CASSELQGTDTQYF.

The chain recombines TRBV19 with TRBJ2-7, with TRBD2 identical over 7 bases. The CDR3 has 15 amino acids. Germline V lookup: CDR1 LNHDA, CDR2 SQIVND (reference sequence). J lost 3 bases, V lost 1 base, and 6 bases had no gene match. The CDR3 bases are TGTGCCAGTAGTATAGTAGGCGGGAGTGGCTACGAGCAGTACTTC. Translated, it gives CASSIVGGSGYEQYF.

The chain uses TRBV10-3 and TRBJ2-3; TRBD2 aligns across 8 bases. The V gene end was trimmed by 7 bases and the J gene end by 2 bases; junction bases not matched to a gene: 2. The CDR3 totals 13 residues. The germline gives CDR1 ENHRY, CDR2 SYGVKD. The CDR3 loop is CAITGLATDTQYF. The CDR3 DNA follows: TGTGCCATCACCGGACTAGCCACAGATACGCAGTATTTT.

The chain couples TRBV11-2 to TRBJ2-5; possibly TRBD2 for D (5 bases). Deletions cut 1 base from V and 1 base from J, with 22 bases between. The CDR3 totals 19 residues. Germline V lookup: CDR1 SGHAT, CDR2 FQNNGV. In nucleotides, the CDR3 is TGTGCCAGCAGCTTAGGAGATATTTTCGGGCGGGTCTTCCAAGAGACCCAGTACTTC. Translation gives CASSLGDIFGRVFQETQYF.

This clonotype was detected only a few times. The chain employs TRBV15 and TRBJ1-1; D is perhaps TRBD1 (6 bases). Trimming stripped 1 base from V and 4 bases from J, with 16 bases between. The CDR3 is 16 amino acids. Per the germline V gene, CDR1 is LNHNV and CDR2 is YYDKDF (reference sequence). CDR3 DNA sequence: TGTGCCACCAGCAGAGGAGTTCGGGGGGCGTTCACTGAAGCTTTCTTT. This translates into CATSRGVRGAFTEAFF.

The rearrangement joins TRBV12-3 or TRBV12-4 to TRBJ1-4; D is uncertain. This CDR3 comprises 17 residues. With 2 bases removed from V and 6 bases from J, the gap between germline ends came to 19 bases. In DNA, the CDR3 is TGTGCCAGCAGTTTATTCGGCGGGGAGGTATCTCATGAAAAACTGTTTTTT. The encoded protein is CASSLFGGEVSHEKLFF.

V is TRBV10-3 and J is TRBJ2-1, with a weak D call TRBD1 (6 bases). V shed 1 base and J shed 5 bases, with 15 bases lying between them. The CDR3 is made up of 16 amino acids. Germline CDR1 reads ENHRY; CDR2 reads SYGVKD. CDR3 in amino acids: CAISEYGQGIHNEQFF. The CDR3 bases are TGTGCCATCAGTGAGTACGGCCAGGGGATCCACAATGAGCAGTTCTTC.

The chain couples TRBV5-5 to TRBJ2-1, with 8 positions matching TRBD2. The germline V gene has CDR1 SGHKS and CDR2 YYEKEE (reference sequence). CDR3 length: 17 amino acids. V shed 0 bases, J shed 8 bases, and the junction held 13 bases outside the gene matches. The CDR3 sequence: CASSLVGLATFRDEQFF. In nucleotides, the CDR3 is TGTGCCAGCAGCTTGGTTGGACTAGCCACGTTTCGGGATGAGCAGTTCTTC.